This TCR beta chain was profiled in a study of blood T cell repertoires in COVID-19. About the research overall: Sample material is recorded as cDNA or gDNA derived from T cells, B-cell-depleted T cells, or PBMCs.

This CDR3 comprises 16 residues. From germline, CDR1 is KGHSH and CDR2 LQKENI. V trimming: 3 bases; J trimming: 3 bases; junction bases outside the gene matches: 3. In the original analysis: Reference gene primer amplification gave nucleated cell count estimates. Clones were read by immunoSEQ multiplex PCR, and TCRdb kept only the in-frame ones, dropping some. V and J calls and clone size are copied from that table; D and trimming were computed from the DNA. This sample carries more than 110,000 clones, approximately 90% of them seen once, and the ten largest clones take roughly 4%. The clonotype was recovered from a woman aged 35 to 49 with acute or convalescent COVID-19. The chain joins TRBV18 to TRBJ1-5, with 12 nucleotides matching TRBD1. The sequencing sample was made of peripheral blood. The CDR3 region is CASSPGQGAINQPQHF. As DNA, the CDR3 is TGTGCCAGCTCACCGGGACAGGGGGCGATCAATCAGCCCCAGCATTTT. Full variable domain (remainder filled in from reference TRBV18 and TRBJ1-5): NAGVMQNPRHLVRRRGQEARLRCSPMKGHSHVYWYRQLPEEGLKFMVYLQKENIIDESGMPKERFSAEFPKEGPSILRIQQVVRGDSAAYFCASSPGQGAINQPQHFGDGTRLSIL.